The 24 T cell receptor beta chains reported below all come from one sample, sequenced in a study of cytomegalovirus exposure and HLA in healthy donors. In the PCR, 60 Vbeta and 13 Jbeta primers were used. The repertoire was sequenced with immunoSEQ multiplex PCR; TCRdb's copy has only in-frame clones and lacks some. The top ten clones hold 8% to 10% of a sample with over 150,000 clones, approximately 80% of them seen once. Sequencing was done on a sample of PBMCs. All receptors come from a man aged 18-30 years in good health and CMV-seropositive.

The chain recombines TRBV5-1 with TRBJ2-2, with a tentative D call TRBD1 (5 bases). The germline V gene has CDR1 SGHRS and CDR2 YFSETQ. The V and J ends lost 1 base and 7 bases respectively, with 17 bases between them. CDR3 length equals 16 residues. CDR3 protein: CASSLTGEMSGGELFF. In nucleotides, the CDR3 is TGCGCCAGCAGCTTGACAGGTGAGATGAGTGGCGGGGAGCTGTTTTTT.

The rearrangement joins TRBV5-6 to TRBJ2-2; D call uncertain. Trimming took off 7 bases at V and 6 bases at J, with 22 bases between the two ends. This CDR3 is 16 amino acids long. The germline V gene has CDR1 SGHDT and CDR2 YYEEEE. The CDR3 coding sequence is TGTGCCAGCTCACAGCTGCTCCGCATGTTCGCCGGGGAGCTGTTTTTT. The encoded protein is CASSQLLRMFAGELFF.

The chain recombines TRBV30 with TRBJ2-2, with D tentatively TRBD2 (6 bases). The CDR3 is 15 residues long. CDR1 and CDR2 (germline): GTSNPN, SVGIG (reference sequence). Trimming took off 0 bases at V and 7 bases at J, with 15 bases between the two ends. CDR3 bases: TGTGCCTGGAGTGTTACTTACGGAGCGGGCGGGGAGCTGTTTTTT. Protein: CAWSVTYGAGGELFF.

The J gene is TRBJ2-3, the V gene TRBV10-3; 7 positions match TRBD2. V gave up 4 bases and J gave up 2 bases; unmatched junction bases: 9. This CDR3 region has 16 residues. Per germline, CDR1 ENHRY and CDR2 SYGVKD. CDR3 amino acids: CAISGRASGPTDTQYF. The DNA of the CDR3 is TGTGCCATCAGTGGACGGGCTAGCGGCCCCACAGATACGCAGTATTTT.

The rearrangement links TRBV27 to TRBJ2-3; 15 nucleotides match TRBD2. In germline, CDR1 is MNHEY, CDR2 SMNVEV (reference sequence). After removal of 2 bases from V and 4 bases from J, the junction contained 7 bases not matched to a gene. The CDR3 extends over 18 amino acids. CDR3 protein: CASSLVVGTSGRSDTQYF. CDR3 bases: TGTGCCAGCAGTTTAGTGGTTGGGACTAGCGGGAGGTCAGATACGCAGTATTTT.

J is TRBJ2-5 and V is TRBV30; the D is unclear. The CDR3 has 12 amino acids. Deletions cut 2 bases from V and 5 bases from J, with 9 bases between. Germline CDR1 GTSNPN, CDR2 SVGIG (reference sequence). This chain's CDR3 is CAWSSYRETQYF. Written as DNA, the CDR3 is TGTGCCTGGAGTAGCTACCGGGAGACCCAGTACTTC.

There are a few counts of this clone. The chain carries TRBV19 and TRBJ1-1; 7 bases align to TRBD1. The CDR3 sequence is 15 residues long. Germline V CDR1 and CDR2: LNHDA, SQIVND (reference sequence). Unmatched junction bases numbered 12, after V lost 5 bases and J lost 6 bases. CDR3 amino acids: CASSPRQGSVPEAFF. The DNA of the CDR3 is TGTGCCAGTAGTCCCAGACAGGGATCCGTACCTGAAGCTTTCTTT.

This chain joins TRBV11-2 and TRBJ2-7, with 7 nucleotides matching TRBD1. Germline-derived CDR1 and CDR2 are SGHAT and FQNNGV. The length of the CDR3 is 14 residues. Trimming at V came to 4 bases and at J to 4 bases, leaving 7 bases not matched to a gene. CDR3 region: CASSSIARGYEQYF. CDR3 nucleotide sequence: TGTGCCAGCAGCTCTATCGCCAGGGGGTACGAGCAGTACTTC.

This chain uses TRBV5-1 with TRBJ2-5; D perhaps matches TRBD1 (6 bases). The CDR3 has 17 residues. Germline CDR1 SGHRS, CDR2 YFSETQ. V lost 4 bases, J lost 2 bases, and 21 bases lay in between. CDR3 region: CASSPRRDRLPQETQYF. CDR3 nucleotide sequence: TGCGCCAGCAGCCCCAGACGCGACAGGCTCCCTCAAGAGACCCAGTACTTC.

This chain uses TRBV4-1 with TRBJ2-2; 7 nucleotides match TRBD2. Germline CDR1 MGHRA, CDR2 YSYEKL. J was trimmed by 7 bases and V by 5 bases; bases with no gene match: 4. There are 13 residues in the CDR3. The DNA of the CDR3 is TGCGCCAGCAGCGGGAGGGATCACGGGGAGCTGTTTTTT. Translation: CASSGRDHGELFF.

The genes are TRBV5-1 and TRBJ2-3; TRBD2 matches at 11 bases. Germline V gives CDR1 SGHRS, CDR2 YFSETQ. This CDR3 has 18 residues. After removal of 2 bases from V and 1 base from J, the junction contained 9 bases not matched to a gene. The CDR3 DNA sequence: TGCGCCAGCAGCTTAGGGACTAGCGGCATTACACGCACAGATACGCAGTATTTT. Encoded protein: CASSLGTSGITRTDTQYF.

The V and J genes are TRBV9 and TRBJ1-3; the match to TRBD1 covers 9 bases. Losses at the gene ends were 3 bases for V and 3 bases for J; bases not matched to a gene: 10. CDR1 is SGDLS, CDR2 YYNGEE, per germline. This CDR3 contains 17 residues. As DNA, the CDR3 is TGTGCCAGCAGCGCGACAACCGGGACAGGGAGTGGAAACACCATATATTTT. Translated, it gives CASSATTGTGSGNTIYF. The whole variable domain, filled in from reference TRBV9 and TRBJ1-3, reads DSGVTQTPKHLITATGQRVTLRCSPRSGDLSVYWYQQSLDQGLQFLIQYYNGEERAKGNILERFSAQQFPDLHSELNLSSLELGDSALYFCASSATTGTGSGNTIYFGEGSWLTVV.

The V gene is TRBV15, the J gene TRBJ2-1; TRBD2 is a possible D gene (6 bases). The CDR3 consists of 12 residues. The ends were cut back, 0 bases at V and 10 bases at J, with 7 bases in the middle. Germline V gene lookup returns CDR1 LNHNV and CDR2 YYDKDF (reference sequence). CDR3 protein: CATSRDGGEQFF. The DNA for the CDR3 is TGTGCCACCAGCAGAGATGGGGGGGAGCAGTTCTTC. Full variable domain (outside the CDR3, taken from reference TRBV15 and TRBJ2-1): DAMVIQNPRYQVTQFGKPVTLSCSQTLNHNVMYWYQQKSSQAPKLLFHYYDKDFNNEADTPDNFQSRRPNTSFCFLDIRSPGLGDTAMYLCATSRDGGEQFFGPGTRLTVL.

The genes are TRBV9 and TRBJ2-3; D possibly corresponds to TRBD2 (5 bases). The CDR3 has 15 amino acids. Looked up from germline, CDR1 is SGDLS and CDR2 is YYNGEE. V was cut by 4 bases and J by 4 bases, with 16 bases left in between. This CDR3 is CASSMTTMSADTQYF. The CDR3 DNA is TGTGCCAGCAGCATGACTACCATGTCCGCAGATACGCAGTATTTT.

The chain joins TRBV5-1 to TRBJ1-3, with D possibly TRBD1 on 5 matching bases. Germline CDR1 is SGHRS and CDR2 is YFSETQ. The CDR3 extends over 15 amino acids. The ends were cut back, 4 bases at V and 0 bases at J, with 11 bases in the middle. CDR3 DNA sequence: TGCGCCAGCAGCATTGACAGCTTCTCTGGAAACACCATATATTTT. This encodes CASSIDSFSGNTIYF.

The CDR3 is CASSQQGASNEKLFF. CDR3 DNA: TGCGCCAGCAGCCAGCAGGGGGCCTCAAATGAAAAACTGTTTTTT. The chain recombines TRBV4-3 with TRBJ1-4; 8 nucleotides align to TRBD1. After removal of 3 bases from V and 5 bases from J, the junction contained 5 bases not matched to a gene. In germline, CDR1 is LGHNA, CDR2 YSLEER. CDR3 length: 15 amino acids.

This rearrangement joins TRBV19 to TRBJ2-7, with a weak D call TRBD1 (7 bases). CDR1 and CDR2 from the germline V gene are LNHDA and SQIVND (reference sequence). This CDR3 comprises 15 residues. V shed 3 bases and J shed 2 bases, with 14 bases lying between them. The CDR3 here is CASSIGPGGTYEQYF. CDR3 sequence (DNA): TGTGCCAGTAGTATTGGGCCAGGGGGGACCTACGAGCAGTACTTC.

The chain couples TRBV4-1 to TRBJ2-7; D perhaps matches TRBD1 (5 bases). The germline gives CDR1 MGHRA, CDR2 YSYEKL. The CDR3 totals 13 residues. V lost 3 bases to trimming and J lost 2 bases, with 8 bases between them. The CDR3 region is CASSHSGTYEQYF. In DNA, the CDR3 is TGCGCCAGCAGCCATTCAGGGACCTACGAGCAGTACTTC.

V and J are TRBV2 and TRBJ2-5; TRBD2 matches at 8 bases. This CDR3 is 15 amino acids long. Germline lookup yields CDR1 SNHLY and CDR2 FYNNEI. The J segment lost 5 bases and the V segment lost 6 bases, leaving 11 bases of the junction unmatched. This chain's CDR3 is CASRAKYSGDETQYF. The CDR3 coding sequence is TGTGCCAGCAGGGCAAAATATAGCGGGGACGAGACCCAGTACTTC. Supplemented by reference TRBV2 and TRBJ2-5, the full variable domain reads EPEVTQTPSHQVTQMGQEVILRCVPISNHLYFYWYRQILGQKVEFLVSFYNNEISEKSEIFDDQFSVERPDGSNFTLKIRSTKLEDSAMYFCASRAKYSGDETQYFGPGTRLLVL.

The rearrangement links TRBV25-1 to TRBJ1-2; D is ambiguous. Germline V gene sequence: CDR1 MGHDK, CDR2 SYGVNS. The V end lost 4 bases, the J end lost 8 bases, and 14 bases lay between the germline ends. The CDR3 contains 13 residues. The CDR3 DNA reads TGTGCCAGCAGTGCTGTCTCCGCGGGCGGCTACACCTTC. Its protein product is CASSAVSAGGYTF.

This clone was seen more than once but under ten times. In DNA, the CDR3 is TGTGCCAGCAGTTACGACAGGGGAAGAAGTCAGCCCCAGCATTTT. Protein product: CASSYDRGRSQPQHF. The V call is TRBV6-5, the J call TRBJ1-5, with TRBD1 matching 8 bases. CDR1 is MNHEY and CDR2 is SVGAGI in the germline V gene. The CDR3 covers 15 residues. J was trimmed by 6 bases and V by 2 bases; bases with no gene match: 6.

This clone was detected only a few times. The genes are TRBV27 and TRBJ2-3; D not resolved. Trimming stripped 5 bases from V and 2 bases from J, with 5 bases between. The germline V gene has CDR1 MNHEY and CDR2 SMNVEV (reference sequence). The CDR3 spans 12 residues. The CDR3 is CASSPHTDTQYF. In nucleotides, the CDR3 is TGTGCCAGCAGTCCCCACACAGATACGCAGTATTTT.

In this sample, this clone turned up once. The V gene is TRBV19, the J gene TRBJ2-1; 9 bases fit TRBD1. The germline gives CDR1 LNHDA, CDR2 SQIVND (reference sequence). Trimming removed 4 bases from V and 4 bases from J; junction bases left unmatched: 5. This CDR3 has 15 amino acids. CDR3 residues: CASSKPGQGYNEQFF. CDR3 bases: TGTGCCAGTAGTAAGCCGGGACAGGGATACAATGAGCAGTTCTTC.

The CDR3 bases are TGTGCCAGCAGTTACTCCCCGGTGATGAACACTGAAGCTTTCTTT. Protein: CASSYSPVMNTEAFF. The genes are TRBV6-6 and TRBJ1-1; D is undetermined. The CDR3 extends over 15 amino acids. V shed 0 bases and J shed 0 bases, with 8 bases lying between them. In germline, CDR1 is MNHNY, CDR2 SVGAGI (reference sequence).